This TCR beta chain was found in a study of T-cell memory formation after mild COVID-19. Points from the study as a whole: Shrinking CD4+ clones were chiefly CM and EM; CD8+ ones were chiefly EMRA.

Germline-derived CDR1 and CDR2 are SGHTA and FQGNSA. V was shortened by 3 bases and J by 3 bases, with 9 bases between the two germline ends. The CDR3 length is 14 residues. Remarks on this clonotype: As yet, its antigen is unknown.

TCRdb reanalysed the 5' RACE reads using MiXCR and keeps one entry per CDR3 protein. The repertoire holds 380,000 or so distinct CDR3 sequences, with approximately 13% as singletons. This chain links TRBV7-2 with TRBJ1-3; D remains unclear. The sequencing input was PBMCs or a T cell subset sorted from them (not recorded which). The TCR sequence derives from a man aged 18 to 35 who had mild COVID-19 (a few samples of this study predate the infection). Cell type and time point are not known. The DNA for the CDR3 is TGTGCCAGCAGCTTTGGGCAAAGTGGAAACACCATATATTTT. This gives the protein CASSFGQSGNTIYF.